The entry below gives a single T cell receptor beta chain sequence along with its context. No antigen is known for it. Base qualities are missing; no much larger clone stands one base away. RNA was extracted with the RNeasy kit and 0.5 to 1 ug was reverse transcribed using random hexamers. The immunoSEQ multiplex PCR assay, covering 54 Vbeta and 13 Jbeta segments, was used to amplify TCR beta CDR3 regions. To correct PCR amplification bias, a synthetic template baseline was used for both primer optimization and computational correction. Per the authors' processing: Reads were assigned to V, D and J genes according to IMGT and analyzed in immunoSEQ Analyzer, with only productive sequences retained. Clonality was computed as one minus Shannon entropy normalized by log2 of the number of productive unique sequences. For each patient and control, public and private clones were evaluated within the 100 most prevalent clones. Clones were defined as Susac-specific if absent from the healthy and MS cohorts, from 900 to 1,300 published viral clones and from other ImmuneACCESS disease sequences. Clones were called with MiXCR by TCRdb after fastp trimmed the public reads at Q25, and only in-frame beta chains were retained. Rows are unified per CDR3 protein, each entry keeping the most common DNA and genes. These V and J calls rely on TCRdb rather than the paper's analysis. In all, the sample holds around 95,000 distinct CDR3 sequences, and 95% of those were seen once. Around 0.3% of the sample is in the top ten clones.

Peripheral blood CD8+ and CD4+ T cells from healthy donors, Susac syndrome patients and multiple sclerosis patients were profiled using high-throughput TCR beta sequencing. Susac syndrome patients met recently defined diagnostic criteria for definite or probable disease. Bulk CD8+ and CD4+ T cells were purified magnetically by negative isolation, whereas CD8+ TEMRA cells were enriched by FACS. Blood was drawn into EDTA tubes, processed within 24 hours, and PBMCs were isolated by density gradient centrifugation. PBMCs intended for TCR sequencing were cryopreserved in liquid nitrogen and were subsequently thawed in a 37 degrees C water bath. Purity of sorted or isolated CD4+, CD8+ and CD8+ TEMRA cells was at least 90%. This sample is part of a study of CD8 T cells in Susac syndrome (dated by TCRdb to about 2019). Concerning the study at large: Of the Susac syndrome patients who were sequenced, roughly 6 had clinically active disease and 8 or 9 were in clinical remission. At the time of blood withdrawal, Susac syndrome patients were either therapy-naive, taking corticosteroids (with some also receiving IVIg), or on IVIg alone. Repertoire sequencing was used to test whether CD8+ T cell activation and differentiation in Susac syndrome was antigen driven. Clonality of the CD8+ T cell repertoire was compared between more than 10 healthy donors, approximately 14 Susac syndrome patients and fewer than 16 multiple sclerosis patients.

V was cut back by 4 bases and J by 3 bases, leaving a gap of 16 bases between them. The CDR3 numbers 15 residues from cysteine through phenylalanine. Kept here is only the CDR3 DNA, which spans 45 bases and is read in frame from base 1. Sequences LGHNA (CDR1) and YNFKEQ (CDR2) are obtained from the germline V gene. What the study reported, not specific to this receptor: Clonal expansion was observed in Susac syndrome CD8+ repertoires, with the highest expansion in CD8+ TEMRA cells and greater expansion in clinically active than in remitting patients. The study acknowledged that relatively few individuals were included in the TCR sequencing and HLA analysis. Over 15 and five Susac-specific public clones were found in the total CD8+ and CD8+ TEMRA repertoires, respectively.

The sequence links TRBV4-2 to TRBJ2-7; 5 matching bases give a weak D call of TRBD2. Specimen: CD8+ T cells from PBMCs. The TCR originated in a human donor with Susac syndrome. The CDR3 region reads CASSLALWESYEQYF. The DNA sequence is TGTGCCAGCAGCCTCGCTCTATGGGAGAGCTACGAGCAGTACTTC.